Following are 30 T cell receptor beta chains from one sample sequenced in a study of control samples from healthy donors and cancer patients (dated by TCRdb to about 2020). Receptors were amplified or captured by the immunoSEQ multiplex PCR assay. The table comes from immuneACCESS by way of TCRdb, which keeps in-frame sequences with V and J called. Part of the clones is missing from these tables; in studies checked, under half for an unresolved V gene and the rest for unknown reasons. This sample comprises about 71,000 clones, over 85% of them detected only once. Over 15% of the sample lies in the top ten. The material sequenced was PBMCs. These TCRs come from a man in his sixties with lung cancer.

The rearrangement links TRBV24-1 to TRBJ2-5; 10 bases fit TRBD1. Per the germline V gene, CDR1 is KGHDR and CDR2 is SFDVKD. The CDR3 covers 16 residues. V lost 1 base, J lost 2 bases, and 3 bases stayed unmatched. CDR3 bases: TGTGCCACCAGTGATTTAGAGGACAGGGGGCAAGAGACCCAGTACTTC. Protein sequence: CATSDLEDRGQETQYF.

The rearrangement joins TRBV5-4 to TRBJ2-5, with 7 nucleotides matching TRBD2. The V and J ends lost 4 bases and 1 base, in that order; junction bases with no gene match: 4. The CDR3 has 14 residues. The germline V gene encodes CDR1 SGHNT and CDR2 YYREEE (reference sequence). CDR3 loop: CASSILATQETQYF. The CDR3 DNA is TGTGCCAGCAGCATACTAGCGACCCAAGAGACCCAGTACTTC.

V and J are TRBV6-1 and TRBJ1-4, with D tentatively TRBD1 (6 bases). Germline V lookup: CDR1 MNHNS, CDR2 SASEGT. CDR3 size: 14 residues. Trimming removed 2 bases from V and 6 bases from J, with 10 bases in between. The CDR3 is CASSEMTGDEKLFF. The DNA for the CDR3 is TGTGCCAGCAGTGAAATGACAGGAGATGAAAAACTGTTTTTT.

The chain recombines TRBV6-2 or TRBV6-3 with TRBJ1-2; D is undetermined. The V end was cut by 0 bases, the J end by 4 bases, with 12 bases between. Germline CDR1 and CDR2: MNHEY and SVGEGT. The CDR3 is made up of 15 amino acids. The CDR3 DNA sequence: TGTGCCAGCAGTTACTCGACGGCACAGATCTATGGCTACACCTTC. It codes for CASSYSTAQIYGYTF.

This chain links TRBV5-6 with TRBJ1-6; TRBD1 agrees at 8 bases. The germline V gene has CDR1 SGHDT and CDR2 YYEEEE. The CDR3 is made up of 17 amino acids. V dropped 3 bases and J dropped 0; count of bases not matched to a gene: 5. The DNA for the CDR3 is TGTGCCAGCAGCTCGGGACAGGTCAGCTCCTATAATTCACCCCTCCACTTT. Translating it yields CASSSGQVSSYNSPLHF.

In nucleotides, the CDR3 is TGTGCCACCAGTGATGCGATTGCGAACACCGGGGAGCTGTTTTTT. Protein: CATSDAIANTGELFF. This chain uses TRBV24-1 with TRBJ2-2; D remains ambiguous. In germline, CDR1 is KGHDR, CDR2 SFDVKD. The CDR3 totals 15 residues. V lost 3 bases and J lost 0, with 7 bases in between.

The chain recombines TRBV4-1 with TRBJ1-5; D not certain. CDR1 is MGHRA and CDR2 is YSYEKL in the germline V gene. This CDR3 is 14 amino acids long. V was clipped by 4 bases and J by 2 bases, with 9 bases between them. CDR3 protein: CASSLSVGNQPQHF. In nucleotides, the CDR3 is TGCGCCAGCAGCCTAAGCGTCGGCAATCAGCCCCAGCATTTT.

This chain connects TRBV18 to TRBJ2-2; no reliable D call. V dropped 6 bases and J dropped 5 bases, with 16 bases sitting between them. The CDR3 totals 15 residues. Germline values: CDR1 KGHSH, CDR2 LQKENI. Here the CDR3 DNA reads TGTGCCAGCTCCATTAGAAACACGTGGACCGGGGAGCTGTTTTTT. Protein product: CASSIRNTWTGELFF.

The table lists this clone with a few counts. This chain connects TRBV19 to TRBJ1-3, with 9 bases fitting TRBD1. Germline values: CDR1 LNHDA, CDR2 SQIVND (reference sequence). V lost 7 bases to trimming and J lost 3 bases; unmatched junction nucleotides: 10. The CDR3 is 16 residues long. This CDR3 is CASTGTGILRGNTIYF. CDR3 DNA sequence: TGTGCCAGTACGGGGACAGGGATTCTACGTGGAAACACCATATATTTT. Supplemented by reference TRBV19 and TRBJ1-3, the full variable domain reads DGGITQSPKYLFRKEGQNVTLSCEQNLNHDAMYWYRQDPGQGLRLIYYSQIVNDFQKGDIAEGYSVSREKKESFPLTVTSAQKNPTAFYLCASTGTGILRGNTIYFGEGSWLTVV.

The CDR3 loop is CASSLTGPRTNEKLFF. The CDR3 DNA reads TGTGCCAGCAGCTTGACAGGACCCCGGACTAATGAAAAACTGTTTTTT. J is TRBJ1-4 and V is TRBV2; D perhaps matches TRBD1 (6 bases). Germline lookup yields CDR1 SNHLY and CDR2 FYNNEI. This CDR3 contains 16 residues. V dropped 6 bases and J dropped 2 bases, with 16 bases sitting between them.

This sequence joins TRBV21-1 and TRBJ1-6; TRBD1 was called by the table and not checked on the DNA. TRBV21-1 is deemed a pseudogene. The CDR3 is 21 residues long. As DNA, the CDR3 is TGTGCCAGCAGCAAAGTAAGTTCGACAGGAGTTCCCTCGTCAGGGAATTCACCCCTCCACTTT. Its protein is CASSKVSSTGVPSSGNSPLHF.

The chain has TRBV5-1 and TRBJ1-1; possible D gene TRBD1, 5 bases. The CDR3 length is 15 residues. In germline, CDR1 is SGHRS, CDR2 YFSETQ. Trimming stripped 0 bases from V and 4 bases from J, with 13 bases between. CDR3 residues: CASSLALGRGTEAFF. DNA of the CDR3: TGCGCCAGCAGCTTGGCGCTGGGTAGGGGCACTGAAGCTTTCTTT. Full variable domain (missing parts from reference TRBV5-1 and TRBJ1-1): KAGVTQTPRYLIKTRGQQVTLSCSPISGHRSVSWYQQTPGQGLQFLFEYFSETQRNKGNFPGRFSGRQFSNSRSEMNVSTLELGDSALYLCASSLALGRGTEAFFGQGTRLTVV.

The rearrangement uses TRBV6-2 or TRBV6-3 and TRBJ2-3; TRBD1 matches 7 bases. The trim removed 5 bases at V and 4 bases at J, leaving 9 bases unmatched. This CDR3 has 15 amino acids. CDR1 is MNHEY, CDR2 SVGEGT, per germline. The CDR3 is CASSPTGSSADTQYF. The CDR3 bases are TGTGCCAGCAGTCCGACAGGGTCCTCGGCAGATACGCAGTATTTT.

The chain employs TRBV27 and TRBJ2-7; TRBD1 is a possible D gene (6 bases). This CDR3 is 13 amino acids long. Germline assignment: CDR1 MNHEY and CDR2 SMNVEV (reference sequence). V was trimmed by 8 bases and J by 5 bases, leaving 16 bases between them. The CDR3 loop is CASRPLGQNEQYF. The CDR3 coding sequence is TGTGCCAGCCGCCCCTTGGGACAAAACGAGCAGTACTTC.

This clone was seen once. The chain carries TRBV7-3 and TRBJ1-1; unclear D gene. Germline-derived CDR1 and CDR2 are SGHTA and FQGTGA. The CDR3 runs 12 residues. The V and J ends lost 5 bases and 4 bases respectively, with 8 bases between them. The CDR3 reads CASSPGGTEAFF. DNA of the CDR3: TGTGCCAGCAGCCCCGGCGGCACTGAAGCTTTCTTT.

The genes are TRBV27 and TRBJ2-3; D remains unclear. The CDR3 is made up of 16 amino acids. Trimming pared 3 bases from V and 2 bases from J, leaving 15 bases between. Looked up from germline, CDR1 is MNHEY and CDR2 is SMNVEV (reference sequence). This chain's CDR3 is CASSFKPRQTTDTQYF. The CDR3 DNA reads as TGTGCCAGCAGTTTCAAACCGCGACAAACCACAGATACGCAGTATTTT.

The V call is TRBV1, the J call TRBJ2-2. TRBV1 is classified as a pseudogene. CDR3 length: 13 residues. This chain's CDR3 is CTSSQDIGGELFF. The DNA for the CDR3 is TGCACCAGCAGCCAAGATATAGGGGGGGAGCTGTTTTTT.

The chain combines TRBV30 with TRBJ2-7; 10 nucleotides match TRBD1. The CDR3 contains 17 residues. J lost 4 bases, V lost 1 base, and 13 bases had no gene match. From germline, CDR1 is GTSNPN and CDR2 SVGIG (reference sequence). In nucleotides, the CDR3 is TGTGCCTGGAGTGGCCGGACCCCGACAGGGGGCATTTACGAGCAGTACTTC. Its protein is CAWSGRTPTGGIYEQYF.

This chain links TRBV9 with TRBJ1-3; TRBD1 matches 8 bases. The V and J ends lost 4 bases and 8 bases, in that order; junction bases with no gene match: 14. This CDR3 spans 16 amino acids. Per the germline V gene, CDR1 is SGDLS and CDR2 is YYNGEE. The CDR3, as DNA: TGTGCCAGCAGCATAGAAAGCCGGACAGGGAGGGACACCATATATTTT. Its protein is CASSIESRTGRDTIYF.

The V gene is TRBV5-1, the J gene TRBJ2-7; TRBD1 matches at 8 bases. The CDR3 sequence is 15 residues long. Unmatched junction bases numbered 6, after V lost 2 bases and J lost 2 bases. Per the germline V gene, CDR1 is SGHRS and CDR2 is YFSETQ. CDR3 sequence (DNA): TGCGCCAGCAGCTTAGCAGGGACAGGTCCCTACGAGCAGTACGTC. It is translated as CASSLAGTGPYEQYV.

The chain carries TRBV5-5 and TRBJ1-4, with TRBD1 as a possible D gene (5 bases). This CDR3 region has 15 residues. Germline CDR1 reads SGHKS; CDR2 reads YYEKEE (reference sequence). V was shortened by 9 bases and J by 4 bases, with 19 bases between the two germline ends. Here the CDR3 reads CATGPLGTLNEKLFF. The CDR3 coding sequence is TGTGCCACCGGACCCCTCGGGACCCTTAATGAAAAACTGTTTTTT.

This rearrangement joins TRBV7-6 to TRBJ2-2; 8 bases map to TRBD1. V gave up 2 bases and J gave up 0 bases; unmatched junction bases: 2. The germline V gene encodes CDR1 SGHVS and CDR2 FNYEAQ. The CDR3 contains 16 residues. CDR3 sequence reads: CASSLRTGSNTGELFF. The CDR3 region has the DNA TGTGCCAGCAGCTTAAGGACAGGGTCGAACACCGGGGAGCTGTTTTTT.

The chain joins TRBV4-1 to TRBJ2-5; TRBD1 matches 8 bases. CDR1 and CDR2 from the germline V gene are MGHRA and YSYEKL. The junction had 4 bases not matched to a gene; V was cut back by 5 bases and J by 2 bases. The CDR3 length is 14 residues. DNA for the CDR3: TGCGCCAGCAGCTCCCGGACAGGGCAAGAGACCCAGTACTTC. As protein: CASSSRTGQETQYF.

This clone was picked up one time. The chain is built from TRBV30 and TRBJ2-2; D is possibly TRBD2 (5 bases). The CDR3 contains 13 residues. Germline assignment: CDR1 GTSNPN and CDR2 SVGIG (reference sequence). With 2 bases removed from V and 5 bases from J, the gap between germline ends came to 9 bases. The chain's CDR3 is CAWSRSGTGELFF. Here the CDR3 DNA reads TGTGCCTGGAGTCGCAGCGGAACCGGGGAGCTGTTTTTT.

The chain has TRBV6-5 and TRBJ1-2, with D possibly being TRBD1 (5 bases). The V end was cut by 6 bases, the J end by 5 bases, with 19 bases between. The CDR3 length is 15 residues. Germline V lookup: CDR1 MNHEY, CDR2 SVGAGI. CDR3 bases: TGTGCCAGCAGGGTCGATTACCTGGGGCAATATGGCTACACCTTC. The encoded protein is CASRVDYLGQYGYTF.

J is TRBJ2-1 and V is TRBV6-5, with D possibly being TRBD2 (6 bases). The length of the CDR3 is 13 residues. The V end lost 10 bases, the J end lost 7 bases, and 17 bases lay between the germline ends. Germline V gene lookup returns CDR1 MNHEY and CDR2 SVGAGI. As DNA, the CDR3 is TGTGCCACCCAACTTAGCGGTCTGAATGAGCAGTTCTTC. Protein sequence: CATQLSGLNEQFF.

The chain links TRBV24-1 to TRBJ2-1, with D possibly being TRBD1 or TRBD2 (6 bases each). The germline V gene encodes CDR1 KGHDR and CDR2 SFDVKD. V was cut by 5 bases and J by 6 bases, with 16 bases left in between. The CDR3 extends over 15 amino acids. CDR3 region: CATSVKQEGGNEQFF. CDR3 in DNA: TGTGCCACCAGTGTAAAGCAGGAGGGGGGCAATGAGCAGTTCTTC.

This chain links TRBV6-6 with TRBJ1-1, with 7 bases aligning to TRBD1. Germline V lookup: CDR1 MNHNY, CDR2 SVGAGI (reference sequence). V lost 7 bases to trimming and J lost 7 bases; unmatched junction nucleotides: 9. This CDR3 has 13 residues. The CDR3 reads CASKLNRGYEAFF. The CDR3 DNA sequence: TGTGCCAGCAAACTGAACAGGGGATATGAAGCTTTCTTT.

The DNA for the CDR3 is TGCGCCAGCAGTCGACAGGGGGTTGATGAGCAGTTCTTC. This gives the protein CASSRQGVDEQFF. The rearrangement joins TRBV5-1 to TRBJ2-1; 9 positions agree with TRBD1. CDR3 length: 13 amino acids. J was trimmed by 8 bases and V by 5 bases; bases with no gene match: 5. Germline V gene sequence: CDR1 SGHRS, CDR2 YFSETQ.

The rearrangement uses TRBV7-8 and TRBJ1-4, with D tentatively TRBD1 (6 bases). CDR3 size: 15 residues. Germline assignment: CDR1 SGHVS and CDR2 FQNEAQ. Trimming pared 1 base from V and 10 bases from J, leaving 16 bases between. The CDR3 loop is CASSLEWGAPGKLFF. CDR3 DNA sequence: TGTGCCAGCAGCTTAGAATGGGGGGCGCCCGGAAAACTGTTTTTT.